This T cell receptor (beta chain) appears in the sequencing data of a study of cytomegalovirus exposure and HLA in healthy donors. CDR1 and CDR2 from the germline V gene are KGHSH and LQKENI. Trimming cost V 3 bases and J 0 bases; bases outside gene matches: 9. The CDR3 loop spans 19 amino acids. A word on this clone: Its antigen is currently unknown.

Overall study findings and caveats: Rarity held for most TCR sequences, but there were some public TCRs that occurred in many donors. Presence/absence analysis assumed near-uniform sequencing depth across donors.

PCR employed 60 Vbeta and 13 Jbeta primers. Here immunoSEQ multiplex PCR was the method, and the copy in TCRdb shows in-frame clones only, minus some. Of some 120,000 clones listed, 65% to 80% are singletons. Those who donated were healthy bone marrow donors. The chain joins TRBV18 to TRBJ2-6; 9 nucleotides match TRBD1. The sequencing input was PBMCs. The clonotype comes from a woman aged 60-70 years in good health and CMV-seropositive. DNA for the CDR3: TGTGCCAGCTCACCGGGACAGGGAGCGGCACACTCTGGGGCCAACGTCCTGACTTTC. It encodes CASSPGQGAAHSGANVLTF.